This TCR beta chain was identified during a study of T-cell reconstitution after alpha-beta-depleted transplantation in children. This clonotype came up many times. J gave up 2 bases and V 4 bases, and 2 bases lay outside the gene matches. There are 16 residues in the CDR3. CDR1 and CDR2 (germline): MNHEY, SMNVEV (reference sequence). As it was prepared, the TCRbeta library received unique molecular identifiers. TCRdb reprocessed the PCR reads via MiXCR and lists one record per CDR3 protein. This sample carries approximately 98,000 distinct CDR3 sequences, about 6% of them seen once, and the ten largest clones take 20% to 25%.

The source was PBMCs, mostly from graft donor cells, collected 360 days after TCRalphabeta/CD19-depleted stem cell transplant. The chain combines TRBV27 with TRBJ2-3; TRBD2 matches at 14 bases. The TCR originated in a male patient aged 2 to 9 who had a stem cell transplant for acute lymphoblastic leukemia, so the T cells may come from the graft donor. The CDR3 loop is CASSSGLAGDTDTQYF. The CDR3 coding sequence is TGTGCCAGCAGTTCGGGACTAGCGGGAGACACAGATACGCAGTATTTT.